The next 28 T cell receptor beta chains were all read from a single sample in a study of technical replicates of blood from several donors. Sequenced by immunoSEQ multiplex PCR; TCRdb stores in-frame clones only, minus some. This repertoire shows under 100,000 clones, roughly 95% found once; its top ten account for about 0.36%. The sample comprised T cells isolated from PBMCs. Receptors originate from a human donor in good health.

CDR3 in amino acids: CASSIDGRGGNQPQHF. The CDR3 DNA reads as TGTGCCAGTAGTATAGATGGACGGGGGGGCAATCAGCCCCAGCATTTT. V is TRBV19 and J is TRBJ1-5; a weak D match, TRBD1 (5 bases). Germline-derived CDR1 and CDR2 are LNHDA and SQIVND (reference sequence). CDR3 length: 16 amino acids. V lost 0 bases to trimming and J lost 2 bases, with 11 bases between them.

V and J are TRBV7-3 and TRBJ2-7; 9 bases fit TRBD1. Germline assignment: CDR1 SGHTA and CDR2 FQGTGA. The CDR3 spans 15 residues. V lost 0 bases, J lost 4 bases, and 4 bases stayed unmatched. CDR3 DNA: TGTGCCAGCAGCTTAACAGGGACAGGGAGTTACGAGCAGTACTTC. Protein product: CASSLTGTGSYEQYF.

The chain joins TRBV6-5 to TRBJ1-6; D gene unclear. CDR3 length equals 13 residues. Germline V gene lookup returns CDR1 MNHEY and CDR2 SVGAGI. Deletions cut 7 bases from V and 10 bases from J, with 14 bases between. CDR3 nucleotide sequence: TGTGCCAGCACCGGAGGCATCGGGTCACCCCTCCACTTT. This translates into CASTGGIGSPLHF.

In this sample, this clone turned up once. This chain links TRBV4-3 with TRBJ2-1; the D is unclear. The V gene lost 0 bases and the J gene lost 1 base, with 13 bases spanning the gap. Germline CDR1 and CDR2: LGHNA and YSLEER. The CDR3 extends over 17 amino acids. The CDR3 coding sequence is TGCGCCAGCAGCCAAGATCAGTGGCTAGGATCCTACAATGAGCAGTTCTTC. It specifies CASSQDQWLGSYNEQFF.

This clone was observed a few times. The chain couples TRBV25-1 to TRBJ1-1, with 7 bases aligning to TRBD1. The CDR3 runs 11 residues. The V gene's germline CDR1 is MGHDK and CDR2 SYGVNS. Trimming removed 8 bases from V and 4 bases from J; junction bases left unmatched: 1. CDR3 protein: CASGQATEAFF. CDR3 sequence (DNA): TGTGCCAGCGGACAGGCCACTGAAGCTTTCTTT.

The rearrangement uses TRBV7-3 and TRBJ2-1; 9 bases agree with TRBD2. The CDR3 sequence is 15 residues long. Germline values: CDR1 SGHTA, CDR2 FQGTGA. Trimming at V came to 2 bases and at J to 4 bases, leaving 3 bases not matched to a gene. As DNA, the CDR3 is TGTGCCAGCAGCTTAGCGGGAGGGCCGTACAATGAGCAGTTCTTC. Amino acid sequence: CASSLAGGPYNEQFF.

The chain couples TRBV9 to TRBJ2-1; 8 bases agree with TRBD2. The V segment lost 0 bases and the J segment 6 bases; nucleotides outside the gene matches: 5. CDR1 is SGDLS, CDR2 YYNGEE, per germline. The CDR3 consists of 15 residues. CDR3 in DNA: TGTGCCAGCAGCGTAGGTTTAGCGGGATTCAATGAGCAGTTCTTC. Its protein is CASSVGLAGFNEQFF.

The chain employs TRBV5-1 and TRBJ2-2; D ambiguous. The CDR3 consists of 13 residues. V was pared by 4 bases and J by 5 bases, with 9 bases between. Germline assignment: CDR1 SGHRS and CDR2 YFSETQ. The CDR3 sequence is CASSPDITGELFF. The CDR3 DNA is TGCGCCAGCAGCCCTGACATAACCGGGGAGCTGTTTTTT.

V and J are TRBV6-4 and TRBJ2-7, with a weak D call TRBD2 (6 bases). V dropped 6 bases and J dropped 3 bases, with 24 bases sitting between them. CDR3 length equals 17 residues. Per germline, CDR1 MRHNA and CDR2 SNTAGT. The CDR3 spells CASREGTSSTVCYEQYF. The CDR3 DNA is TGTGCCAGCAGAGAAGGGACTTCGAGTACGGTATGCTACGAGCAGTACTTC.

DNA for the CDR3: TGTGCCAGTAGACACCCCAGCGGGGTACCTTATGGCTACACCTTC. Protein: CASRHPSGVPYGYTF. V and J are TRBV19 and TRBJ1-2; D unclear. V lost 6 bases, J lost 5 bases, and 19 bases lay in between. The CDR3 has 15 residues. CDR1 and CDR2 from the germline V gene are LNHDA and SQIVND (reference sequence).

This rearrangement joins TRBV5-6 to TRBJ2-7; TRBD1 aligns across 8 bases. The CDR3 is 13 residues long. Germline CDR1 and CDR2: SGHDT and YYEEEE. V was clipped by 4 bases and J by 1 base; unmatched bases: 1. The CDR3 reads CASSRQGSYEQYF. CDR3 sequence (DNA): TGTGCCAGCAGCAGACAGGGGTCCTACGAGCAGTACTTC.

The chain joins TRBV30 to TRBJ2-1; 14 positions match TRBD2. CDR1 is GTSNPN and CDR2 is SVGIG in the germline V gene (reference sequence). The V and J ends lost 5 bases and 9 bases, in that order; junction bases with no gene match: 6. CDR3 size: 14 residues. Here the CDR3 DNA reads TGTGCCTGGGGGACTAGCGGGAGTCAAGGTGAGCAGTTCTTC. It yields the protein CAWGTSGSQGEQFF.

J is TRBJ2-3 and V is TRBV19; no clear D gene. CDR3 size: 13 residues. The ends were cut back, 4 bases at V and 2 bases at J, with 7 bases in the middle. Germline CDR1 and CDR2: LNHDA and SQIVND (reference sequence). The CDR3, as DNA: TGTGCCAGTAGTAACGTAGACACAGATACGCAGTATTTT. Amino acid sequence: CASSNVDTDTQYF.

The gene calls are TRBV6-4 and TRBJ2-3; 12 nucleotides align to TRBD2. CDR3 length equals 15 residues. Germline values: CDR1 MRHNA, CDR2 SNTAGT. Trimming cost V 4 bases and J 4 bases; bases outside gene matches: 3. CDR3 coding DNA: TGTGCCAGCAGTGCCGGGACTAGCGGGCCAGATACGCAGTATTTT. Its translation: CASSAGTSGPDTQYF.

V usage is TRBV27 and J usage is TRBJ2-1; weak D call: TRBD2 (6 bases). Germline lookup yields CDR1 MNHEY and CDR2 SMNVEV (reference sequence). The CDR3 sequence is 16 residues long. The V end was cut by 2 bases, the J end by 1 base, with 12 bases between. CDR3 protein: CASSLLRGTSYNEQFF. The CDR3 nucleotides read TGTGCCAGCAGTTTACTTCGCGGGACTTCCTACAATGAGCAGTTCTTC.

The rearrangement joins TRBV7-2 to TRBJ2-7; D remains ambiguous. The CDR3 has 12 residues. Trimming shortened V by 2 bases and J by 5 bases, and 7 bases separated the two germline ends. Germline loops: CDR1 SGHTA, CDR2 FQGNSA. The DNA for the CDR3 is TGTGCCAGCAGCTTAAGACTTCACGAGCAGTACTTC. It yields the protein CASSLRLHEQYF.

The rearrangement links TRBV18 to TRBJ2-7; tentative D call: TRBD2 (6 bases). CDR3 length: 15 residues. Trimming removed 3 bases from V and 3 bases from J, with 15 bases in between. Germline V gives CDR1 KGHSH, CDR2 LQKENI. CDR3 in amino acids: CASSPNVAESYEQYF. The CDR3 nucleotides are TGTGCCAGCTCACCTAACGTAGCGGAGAGCTACGAGCAGTACTTC.

The rearrangement links TRBV7-8 to TRBJ2-1; maybe TRBD1 (6 bases). V lost 3 bases and J 1 base, leaving 13 bases between the germline ends. This CDR3 is built from 16 residues. Germline-derived CDR1 and CDR2 are SGHVS and FQNEAQ. The CDR3 spells CASSLTGRGSYNEQFF. The CDR3 DNA follows: TGTGCCAGCAGCTTGACAGGTAGGGGATCCTACAATGAGCAGTTCTTC. The full variable domain, with the rest looked up from reference TRBV7-8 and TRBJ2-1, is GAGVSQSPRYKVAKRGQDVALRCDPISGHVSLFWYQQALGQGPEFLTYFQNEAQLDKSGLPSDRFFAERPEGSVSTLKIQRTQQEDSAVYLCASSLTGRGSYNEQFFGPGTRLTVL.

CDR3 amino acids: CASSSLHLAGGSDTQYF. The CDR3 DNA sequence: TGCGCCAGCAGCTCCCTGCACCTAGCGGGAGGTTCAGATACGCAGTATTTT. The chain recombines TRBV5-1 with TRBJ2-3; 11 nucleotides line up with TRBD2. The CDR3 runs to 17 residues. CDR1 is SGHRS, CDR2 YFSETQ, per germline. The junction had 10 bases not matched to a gene; V was cut back by 3 bases and J by 4 bases.

The chain is built from TRBV12-5 and TRBJ2-5; tentative D call: TRBD1 (5 bases). The CDR3 is made up of 15 amino acids. The germline CDR1 and CDR2 sequences are LGHNT and FRNRAP. V was shortened by 1 base and J by 4 bases, with 13 bases between the two germline ends. DNA for the CDR3: TGTGCTAGTGGTTTGGCTCTTACAGGTCTAGAGACCCAGTACTTC. Residues: CASGLALTGLETQYF.

The CDR3 DNA is TGCGCCAGCAGCCAAGGACAGGGAGCCTCCAAAAACATTCAGTACTTC. This gives the protein CASSQGQGASKNIQYF. This sequence joins TRBV4-1 and TRBJ2-4; TRBD1 matches 7 bases. Trimming removed 1 base from V and 2 bases from J; junction bases left unmatched: 5. This CDR3 contains 16 residues. Germline loops: CDR1 MGHRA, CDR2 YSYEKL.

The chain links TRBV28 to TRBJ2-3; 7 bases are a match to TRBD2. V lost 3 bases, J lost 4 bases, and 10 bases stayed unmatched. Germline V gives CDR1 MDHEN, CDR2 SYDVKM. This CDR3 has 16 amino acids. CDR3 bases: TGTGCCAGCAGTTTTGCGGGAGTTTTTTCCCCAGATACGCAGTATTTT. It yields the protein CASSFAGVFSPDTQYF.

The V and J genes are TRBV4-1 and TRBJ2-5; 11 bases fit TRBD1. The CDR3 runs 15 residues. The germline V gene has CDR1 MGHRA and CDR2 YSYEKL. Unmatched junction bases numbered 6, after V lost 4 bases and J lost 5 bases. The CDR3 loop reads CASSLGTGGSETQYF. CDR3 DNA: TGCGCCAGCAGCCTTGGGACAGGGGGATCGGAGACCCAGTACTTC.

The V and J genes are TRBV7-8 and TRBJ2-7, with a possible D match to TRBD1 (5 bases). CDR3 size: 14 residues. In germline, CDR1 is SGHVS, CDR2 FQNEAQ. With 4 bases removed from V and 0 bases from J, the gap between germline ends came to 10 bases. CDR3 amino acids: CASSSRVDSYEQYF. The CDR3 region has the DNA TGTGCCAGCAGCTCCAGGGTAGACTCCTACGAGCAGTACTTC.

The rearrangement uses TRBV7-2 and TRBJ1-1; maybe TRBD1 (6 bases). Per the germline V gene, CDR1 is SGHTA and CDR2 is FQGNSA. V was cut by 11 bases and J by 2 bases, with 18 bases left in between. The CDR3 is made up of 14 amino acids. For the CDR3, the DNA is TGTGCCGATTCAGGGGCGGTGATAAACACTGAAGCTTTCTTT. This translates into CADSGAVINTEAFF.

V gene TRBV11-3 combines with J gene TRBJ2-7; D gene ambiguous. The CDR3 sequence is 13 residues long. V was clipped by 0 bases and J by 7 bases, with 10 bases between them. Per germline, CDR1 SGHNT and CDR2 YENEEA. The CDR3 sequence: CASSLEQISEQYF. The CDR3 nucleotides are TGTGCCAGCAGCTTAGAACAGATTTCAGAGCAGTACTTC.

The rearrangement uses TRBV29-1 and TRBJ1-4; 8 nucleotides agree with TRBD1. The CDR3 consists of 16 residues. Trimming took 7 bases from V and 3 from J; bases not matched to a gene: 13. Germline CDR1 is SQVTM and CDR2 is ANQGSEA. CDR3 in amino acids: CSGMLVDRAANEKLFF. The CDR3 DNA follows: TGCAGCGGTATGCTCGTGGACAGGGCGGCTAATGAAAAACTGTTTTTT.

V usage is TRBV27 and J usage is TRBJ2-3; no clear D. This CDR3 region has 11 residues. Trimming removed 11 bases from V and 7 bases from J, with 13 bases in between. In germline, CDR1 is MNHEY, CDR2 SMNVEV (reference sequence). Here the CDR3 DNA reads TGTGCCTCGGAGTCAAGGCATACGCAGTATTTT. Its protein product is CASESRHTQYF.